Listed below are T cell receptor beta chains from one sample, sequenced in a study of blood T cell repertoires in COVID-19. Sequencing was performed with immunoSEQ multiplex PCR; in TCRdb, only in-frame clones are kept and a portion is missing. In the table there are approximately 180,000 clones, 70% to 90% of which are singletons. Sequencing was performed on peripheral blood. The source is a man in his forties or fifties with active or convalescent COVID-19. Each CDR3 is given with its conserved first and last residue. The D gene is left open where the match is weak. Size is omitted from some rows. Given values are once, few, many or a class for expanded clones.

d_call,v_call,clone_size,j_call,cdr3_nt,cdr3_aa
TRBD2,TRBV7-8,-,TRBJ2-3,TGTGCCAGCAGCTTGGGACTAGCGGGGGGGCTTAGGACAGATACGCAGTATTTT,CASSLGLAGGLRTDTQYF
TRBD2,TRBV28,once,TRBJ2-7,TGTGCCAGCAGGACGGGGGGAAGCTCCTACGAGCAGTACTTC,CASRTGGSSYEQYF
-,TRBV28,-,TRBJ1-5,TGTGCCAGCAGTTTAACCCTTACAGTGATTAATCAGCCCCAGCATTTT,CASSLTLTVINQPQHF
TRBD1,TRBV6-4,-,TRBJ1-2,TGTGCCAGCAGTGTCGGGACAGGGGCACCGTATGGCTACACCTTC,CASSVGTGAPYGYTF
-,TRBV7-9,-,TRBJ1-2,TGTGCCAGCAGCTTCGGCCGGACAGCTAACTATGGCTACACCTTC,CASSFGRTANYGYTF
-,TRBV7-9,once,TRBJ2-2,TGTGCCAGCAGCTTAGTGTTCGGGGGGCCTTTCGGGGAGCTGTTTTTT,CASSLVFGGPFGELFF
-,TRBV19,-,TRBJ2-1,TGTGCCAGTAGTATAGCGGAGATATACAATGAGCAGTTCTTC,CASSIAEIYNEQFF
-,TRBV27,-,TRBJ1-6,TGTGCCAGCAGTCCACCCTCGGGGAGGAGGGTTTATTCACCCCTCCACTTT,CASSPPSGRRVYSPLHF
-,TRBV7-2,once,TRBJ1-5,TGTGCCAGCAGCTTATTGCCCGGACTGACCGAGGGTAATCAGCCCCAGCATTTT,CASSLLPGLTEGNQPQHF
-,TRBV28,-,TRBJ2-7,TGTGCCAGCAGTTCCTCCTGGGACAGGGGAGACTTTAGCGGGGGCCCGTTCTACGAGCAGTACTTC,CASSSSWDRGDFSGGPFYEQYF
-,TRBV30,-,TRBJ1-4,TGTGCCCAAACGGGGGGCGGCGAAGAAAAACTGTTTTTT,CAQTGGGEEKLFF
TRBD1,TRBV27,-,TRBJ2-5,TGTGCCAGCAGTCCAGGACAGGGCCAGACCCAGTACTTC,CASSPGQGQTQYF
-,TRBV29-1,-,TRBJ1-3,TGCAGCGCCGCCGGACAAAACTCTGGAAACACCATATATTTT,CSAAGQNSGNTIYF
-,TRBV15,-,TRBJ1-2,TGTGCCACCAGCGATCCAGGGTCTGGCTACACCTTC,CATSDPGSGYTF
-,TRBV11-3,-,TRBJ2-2,TGTGCCAGCAGCTTACTGACAGGCTCCGGGGAGCTGTTTTTT,CASSLLTGSGELFF
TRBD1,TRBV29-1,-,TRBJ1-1,TGCAGCGTTGATCATACAGGGGGCACTGAAGCTTTCTTT,CSVDHTGGTEAFF
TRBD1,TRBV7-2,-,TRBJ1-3,TGTGCCAGCAGCTTAGCGCCGGACAGGGGTGGAAACACCATATATTTT,CASSLAPDRGGNTIYF
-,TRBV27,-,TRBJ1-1,TGTGCCAGCTTTCAGGCCCTGAACACTGAAGCTTTCTTT,CASFQALNTEAFF
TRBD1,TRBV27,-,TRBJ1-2,TGTGCCAGCAGTTCACCGGGACAGGGATTCTATGGCTACACCTTC,CASSSPGQGFYGYTF
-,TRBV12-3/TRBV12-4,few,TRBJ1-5,TGTGCCAGCAGTTTAGAACGGGGACAGCCCCAGCATTTT,CASSLERGQPQHF
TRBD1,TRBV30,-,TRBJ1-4,TGTGCCTGGAGGGGAACCGGGACAGAGAATGAAAAACTGTTTTTT,CAWRGTGTENEKLFF
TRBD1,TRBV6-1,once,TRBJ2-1,TGTGCCAGCAGTGAAGCCCGTGACAGGGTTTTAACCTACAATGAGCAGTTCTTC,CASSEARDRVLTYNEQFF
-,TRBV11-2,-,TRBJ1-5,TGTGCCAGCAGCATGTATAGCAATCAGCCCCAGCATTTT,CASSMYSNQPQHF
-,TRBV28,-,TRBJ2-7,TGTGCCAGCAGTCGGGGATCTGGGGAGCAGTACTTC,CASSRGSGEQYF
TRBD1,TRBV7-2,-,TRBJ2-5,TGTGCCAGCAGCTTAGACAGGGGGCAAGGTGAGACCCAGTACTTC,CASSLDRGQGETQYF
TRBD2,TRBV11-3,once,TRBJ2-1,TGTGCCAGCAGCTTGACTAGCGGGGGGTTCAATGAGCAGTTCTTC,CASSLTSGGFNEQFF
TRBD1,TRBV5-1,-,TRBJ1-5,TGCGCCAGCAGCCCGACAGGGGGAAGCAATCAGCCCCAGCATTTT,CASSPTGGSNQPQHF
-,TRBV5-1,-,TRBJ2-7,TGCGCCAGCGGCGACAGCTCCTCCTACGAGCAGTACTTC,CASGDSSSYEQYF
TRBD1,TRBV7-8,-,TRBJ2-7,TGTGCCAGCAGCGTGGACAGGGGGCGCAGTGAGCAGTACTTC,CASSVDRGRSEQYF
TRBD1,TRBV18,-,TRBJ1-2,TGTGCCAGCTCACCACAGGGACAGTCCTATGGCTACACCTTC,CASSPQGQSYGYTF
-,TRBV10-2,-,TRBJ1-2,TGCGCCAGCAGTGAGTTACTGGACTATGGCTACACCTTC,CASSELLDYGYTF
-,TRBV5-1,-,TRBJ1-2,TGCGCCAGCAGCCAGGAACAGTATGGCTACACCTTC,CASSQEQYGYTF
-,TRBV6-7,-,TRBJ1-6,TGTGCCCGCGAGGTCGGGGGTTTTTCACCCCTCCACTTT,CAREVGGFSPLHF
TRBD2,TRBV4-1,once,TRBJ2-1,TGCGCCAGCAGCCAATCCGGACTAGCGGGGACCTACAATGAGCAGTTCTTC,CASSQSGLAGTYNEQFF
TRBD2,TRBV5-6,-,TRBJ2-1,TGTGCCAGCAGCTTCCGGACGTCTAGCGGGGGGTGGAATGAGCAGTTCTTC,CASSFRTSSGGWNEQFF
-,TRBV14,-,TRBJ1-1,TGTGCCAGCAGCCAAGTAGAGGAGTTCTTTCCCGTGGGTACTGAAGCTTTCTTT,CASSQVEEFFPVGTEAFF
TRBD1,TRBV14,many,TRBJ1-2,TGTGCCAGCAGCCCTGTCCTATCAGGGGGCTTTGGCTACACCTTC,CASSPVLSGGFGYTF
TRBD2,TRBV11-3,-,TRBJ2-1,TGTGCCAGCAGCAGCGCGGGGGGCGGGTACAATGAGCAGTTCTTC,CASSSAGGGYNEQFF
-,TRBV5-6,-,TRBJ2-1,TGTGCCAGCAGCTTGCTTAATGAGCAGTTCTTC,CASSLLNEQFF
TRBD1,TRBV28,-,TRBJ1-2,TGTGCCAGCATCCCCAGGGGACAGGGGTTGAATGGCTACACCTTC,CASIPRGQGLNGYTF
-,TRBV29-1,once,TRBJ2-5,TGCAGCGTTGACGGCGGCCAAGAGACCCAGTACTTC,CSVDGGQETQYF
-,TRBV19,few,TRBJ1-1,TGTGCCAGTAGTACAGCACCAGGGAGGTCTGCTTTCTTT,CASSTAPGRSAFF
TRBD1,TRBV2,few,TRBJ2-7,TGTGCCACACGACAGGGGCGCTCCTACGAGCAGTACTTC,CATRQGRSYEQYF
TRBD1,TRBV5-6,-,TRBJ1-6,TGTGCCAGCAGAGAACAGGGGGCGGGAAATTCACCCCTCCACTTT,CASREQGAGNSPLHF
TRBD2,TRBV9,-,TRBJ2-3,TGTGCCAGCAGCGTAGGGGGGACTAGCGGCACAGATACGCAGTATTTT,CASSVGGTSGTDTQYF
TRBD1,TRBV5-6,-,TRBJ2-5,TGTGCCAGCGGGGGTACAGGGGGCAAAGAGACCCAGTACTTC,CASGGTGGKETQYF
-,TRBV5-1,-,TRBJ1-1,TGCGCCAGCAGCCCCGTTGTCAACACTGAAGCTTTCTTT,CASSPVVNTEAFF
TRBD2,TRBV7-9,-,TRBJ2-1,TGTGCCAGCAGCTTAGGGGTAGCGGGGTTGTATGGTGAGCAGTTCTTC,CASSLGVAGLYGEQFF
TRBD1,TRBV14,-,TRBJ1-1,TGTGCCAGCAGCCAAGCGGGGACAGGGGTTTTTAGAGCTTTCTTT,CASSQAGTGVFRAFF
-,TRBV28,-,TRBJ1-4,TGTGCCAGCAACCCCCCAGGGGCCCTTAATGAAAAACTGTTTTTT,CASNPPGALNEKLFF